This T cell receptor beta chain comes out of a study of regulatory T cells in long-lasting Graves disease. Study-level findings and limits: Comparison showed that persistent patients shared more public clonotypes (fewer than 3,000) than new patients (966).

This clonotype has a count of ten or more. Its specificity is not known. The CDR3 has 14 amino acids. J was trimmed by 5 bases and V by 6 bases; bases with no gene match: 8. Germline CDR1 reads LGHNT; CDR2 reads FRNRAP. Sample time point: newly diagnosed GD, antithyroid drugs for less than 3 months. The TCR library used RNA extracted from PBMCs. Combining iRepertoire HTBI primers with Arm-PCR of CDR3 regions, the authors built TCR beta libraries. TCRdb used MiXCR to reprocess the multiplex PCR reads, holding one entry per CDR3 protein. The sample records some 500,000 distinct CDR3 sequences, approximately 13% being singletons. These data are also associated with another study on T cells in Graves' hyperthyroidism and ophthalmopathy. That paper adds: With a duration under 2 months, the hyperthyroidism was newly diagnosed in patients aged 18 to 65. Uncontrolled infection, other autoimmune disease, pregnancy and lactation each barred patients from inclusion. The TCR CDR3 was amplified in a first-round RT-PCR using the HTBI primer set.

The input for sequencing was peripheral blood mononuclear cells (PBMCs), taken at new diagnosis, from a patient treated with antithyroid drugs. The V gene is TRBV12-5, the J gene TRBJ2-3; 7 bases agree with TRBD2. The clonotype originates from a man aged 25 to 40 with Graves disease. The CDR3 coding sequence is TGTGCTAGTGGCGCCTATGGGGGGGGAGATACGCAGTATTTT. The encoded protein is CASGAYGGGDTQYF.